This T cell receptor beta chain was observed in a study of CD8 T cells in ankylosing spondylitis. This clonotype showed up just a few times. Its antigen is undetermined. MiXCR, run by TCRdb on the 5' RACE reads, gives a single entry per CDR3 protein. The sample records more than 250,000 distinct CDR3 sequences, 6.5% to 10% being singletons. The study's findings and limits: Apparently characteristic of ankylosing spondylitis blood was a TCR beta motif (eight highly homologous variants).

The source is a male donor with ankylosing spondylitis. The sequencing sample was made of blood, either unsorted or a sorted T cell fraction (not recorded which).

The CDR3 DNA reads as TGCGCCAGCACTCCGGGACAGTACACAGATACGCAGTATTTT. Residues: CASTPGQYTDTQYF. The rearrangement joins TRBV5-1 to TRBJ2-3; TRBD1 matches 7 bases. Germline V lookup: CDR1 SGHRS, CDR2 YFSETQ. CDR3 length: 14 amino acids. V dropped 6 bases and J dropped 2; count of bases not matched to a gene: 6.